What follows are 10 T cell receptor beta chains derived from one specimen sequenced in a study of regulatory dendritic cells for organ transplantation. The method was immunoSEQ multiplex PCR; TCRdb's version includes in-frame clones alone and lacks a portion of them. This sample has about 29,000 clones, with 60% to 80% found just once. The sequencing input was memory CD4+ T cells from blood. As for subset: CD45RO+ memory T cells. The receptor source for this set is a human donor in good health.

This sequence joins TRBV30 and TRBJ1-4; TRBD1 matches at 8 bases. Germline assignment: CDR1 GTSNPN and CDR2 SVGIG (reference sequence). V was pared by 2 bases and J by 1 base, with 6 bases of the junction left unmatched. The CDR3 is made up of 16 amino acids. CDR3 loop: CAWSTPTGGTNEKLFF. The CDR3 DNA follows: TGTGCCTGGAGTACCCCCACAGGGGGAACTAATGAAAAACTGTTTTTT.

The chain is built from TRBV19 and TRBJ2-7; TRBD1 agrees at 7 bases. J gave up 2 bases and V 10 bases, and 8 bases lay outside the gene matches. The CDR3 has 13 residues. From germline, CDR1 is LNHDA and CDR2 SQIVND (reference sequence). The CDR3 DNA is TGTGCCAACACAGGGGTTGGGGCCTACGAGCAGTACTTC. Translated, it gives CANTGVGAYEQYF.

The CDR3 DNA is TGTGCCAGCAGCTTAGATGCTAGCGGGGTTGCTGGGCAGTACTTC. Protein sequence: CASSLDASGVAGQYF. The V call is TRBV7-2, the J call TRBJ2-7; 9 bases match TRBD2. Per the germline V gene, CDR1 is SGHTA and CDR2 is FQGNSA. This CDR3 has 15 residues. V was pared by 1 base and J by 9 bases, with 10 bases of the junction left unmatched. Looking up the rest from reference TRBV7-2 and TRBJ2-7 gives the full variable domain: GAGVSQSPSNKVTEKGKDVELRCDPISGHTALYWYRQSLGQGLEFLIYFQGNSAPDKSGLPSDRFSAERTGGSVSTLTIQRTQQEDSAVYLCASSLDASGVAGQYFGPGTRLTVT.

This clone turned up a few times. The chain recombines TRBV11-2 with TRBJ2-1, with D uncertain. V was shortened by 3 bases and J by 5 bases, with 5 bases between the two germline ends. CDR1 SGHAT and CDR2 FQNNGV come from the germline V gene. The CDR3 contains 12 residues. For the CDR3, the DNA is TGTGCCAGCAGCTTTTCCAACAATGAGCAGTTCTTC. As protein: CASSFSNNEQFF.

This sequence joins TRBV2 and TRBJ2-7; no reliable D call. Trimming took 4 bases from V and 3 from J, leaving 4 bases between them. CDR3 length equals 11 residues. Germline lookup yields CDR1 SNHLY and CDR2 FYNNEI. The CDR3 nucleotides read TGTGCCAGCAGTGTAAACTACGAGCAGTACTTC. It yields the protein CASSVNYEQYF.

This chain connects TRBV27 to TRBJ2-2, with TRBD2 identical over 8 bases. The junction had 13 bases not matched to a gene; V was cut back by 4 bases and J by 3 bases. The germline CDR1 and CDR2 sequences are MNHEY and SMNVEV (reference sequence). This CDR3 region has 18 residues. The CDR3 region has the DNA TGTGCCAGCAGTTATGGATCCCCTAGCGGGCCATACACCGGGGAGCTGTTTTTT. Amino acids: CASSYGSPSGPYTGELFF.

The DNA for the CDR3 is TGTGCCAGCAGTTCCTACACTGAAGCTTTCTTT. This sequence encodes CASSSYTEAFF. The chain couples TRBV6-5 to TRBJ1-1; D gene uncertain. Trimming cost V 4 bases and J 3 bases, with 3 bases left between them. CDR1 and CDR2 (germline): MNHEY, SVGAGI. The CDR3 covers 11 residues.

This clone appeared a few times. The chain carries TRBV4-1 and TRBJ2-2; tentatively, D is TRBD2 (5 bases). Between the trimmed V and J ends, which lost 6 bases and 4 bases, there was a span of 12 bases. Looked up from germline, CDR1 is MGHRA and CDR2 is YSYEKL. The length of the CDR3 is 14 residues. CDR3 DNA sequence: TGCGCCAGCAGTTGGTCCAGCGGCACCGGGGAGCTGTTTTTT. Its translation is CASSWSSGTGELFF.

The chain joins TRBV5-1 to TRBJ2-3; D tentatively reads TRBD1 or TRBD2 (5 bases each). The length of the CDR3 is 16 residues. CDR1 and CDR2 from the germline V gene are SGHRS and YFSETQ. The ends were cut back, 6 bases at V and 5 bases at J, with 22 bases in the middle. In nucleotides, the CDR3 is TGCGCCAGCAAATTCTCTCCGGGACCCCTGGGAGATACGCAGTATTTT. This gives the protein CASKFSPGPLGDTQYF. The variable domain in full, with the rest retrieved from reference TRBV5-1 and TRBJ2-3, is KAGVTQTPRYLIKTRGQQVTLSCSPISGHRSVSWYQQTPGQGLQFLFEYFSETQRNKGNFPGRFSGRQFSNSRSEMNVSTLELGDSALYLCASKFSPGPLGDTQYFGPGTRLTVL.

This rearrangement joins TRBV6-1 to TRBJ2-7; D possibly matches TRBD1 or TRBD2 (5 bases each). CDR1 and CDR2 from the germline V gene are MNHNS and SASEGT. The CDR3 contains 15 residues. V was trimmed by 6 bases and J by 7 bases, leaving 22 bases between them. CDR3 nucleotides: TGTGCCAGCAGCCTCAGTCGGGGCGGGTTGATGGAGCAGTACTTC. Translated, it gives CASSLSRGGLMEQYF.